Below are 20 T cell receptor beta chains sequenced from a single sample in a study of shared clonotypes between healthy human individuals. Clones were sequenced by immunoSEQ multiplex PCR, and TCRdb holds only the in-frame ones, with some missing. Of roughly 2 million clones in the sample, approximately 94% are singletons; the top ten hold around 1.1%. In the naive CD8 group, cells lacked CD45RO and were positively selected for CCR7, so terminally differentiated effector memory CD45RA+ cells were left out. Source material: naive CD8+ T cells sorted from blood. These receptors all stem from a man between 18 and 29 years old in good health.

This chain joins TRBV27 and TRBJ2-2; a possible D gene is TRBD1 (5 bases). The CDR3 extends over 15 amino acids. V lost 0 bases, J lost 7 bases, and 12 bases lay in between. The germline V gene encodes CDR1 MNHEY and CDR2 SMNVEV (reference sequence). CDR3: CASSLSPLGVGELFF. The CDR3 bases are TGTGCCAGCAGTTTATCTCCCTTAGGGGTCGGGGAGCTGTTTTTT.

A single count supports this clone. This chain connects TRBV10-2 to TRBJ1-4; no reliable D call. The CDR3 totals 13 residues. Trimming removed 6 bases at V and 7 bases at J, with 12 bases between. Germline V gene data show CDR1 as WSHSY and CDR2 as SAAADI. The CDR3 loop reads CASRDRKGEKLFF. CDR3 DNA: TGCGCCAGCAGGGACCGGAAGGGTGAAAAACTGTTTTTT.

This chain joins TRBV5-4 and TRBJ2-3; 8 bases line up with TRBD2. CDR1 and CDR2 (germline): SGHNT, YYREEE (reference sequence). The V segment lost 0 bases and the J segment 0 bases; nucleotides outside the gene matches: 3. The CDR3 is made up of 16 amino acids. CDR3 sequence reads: CASSLELAESTDTQYF. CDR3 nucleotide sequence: TGTGCCAGCAGCTTGGAACTAGCGGAGAGCACAGATACGCAGTATTTT.

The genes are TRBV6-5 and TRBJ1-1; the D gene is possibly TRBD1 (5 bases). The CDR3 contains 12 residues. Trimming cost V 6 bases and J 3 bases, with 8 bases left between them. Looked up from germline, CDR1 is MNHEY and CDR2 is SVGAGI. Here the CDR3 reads CASRQGDTEAFF. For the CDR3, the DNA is TGTGCCAGCAGGCAGGGTGACACTGAAGCTTTCTTT.

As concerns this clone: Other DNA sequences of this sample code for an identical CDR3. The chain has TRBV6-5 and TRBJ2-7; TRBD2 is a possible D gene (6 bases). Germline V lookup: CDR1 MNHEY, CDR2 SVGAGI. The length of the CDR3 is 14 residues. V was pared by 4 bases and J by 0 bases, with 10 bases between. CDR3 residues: CASSLTGSSYEQYF. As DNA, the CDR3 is TGTGCCAGCAGTTTAACCGGGAGCTCCTACGAGCAGTACTTC.

The CDR3 nucleotides read TGTGCCAGCACCCCTACCGGGACTAGCGGGGGAAAGACCCAGTACTTC. This gives the protein CASTPTGTSGGKTQYF. This rearrangement joins TRBV28 to TRBJ2-5, with TRBD2 matching over 14 bases. V lost 7 bases, J lost 6 bases, and 10 bases stayed unmatched. The CDR3 is 16 amino acids. Germline CDR1 MDHEN, CDR2 SYDVKM.

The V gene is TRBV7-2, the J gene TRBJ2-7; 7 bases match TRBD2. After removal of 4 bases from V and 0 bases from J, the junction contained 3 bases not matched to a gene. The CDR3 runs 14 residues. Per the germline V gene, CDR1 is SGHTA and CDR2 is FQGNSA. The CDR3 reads CASSSRDYSYEQYF. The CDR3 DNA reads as TGTGCCAGCAGCTCCCGGGACTACTCCTACGAGCAGTACTTC. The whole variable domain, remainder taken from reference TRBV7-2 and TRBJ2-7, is GAGVSQSPSNKVTEKGKDVELRCDPISGHTALYWYRQSLGQGLEFLIYFQGNSAPDKSGLPSDRFSAERTGGSVSTLTIQRTQQEDSAVYLCASSSRDYSYEQYFGPGTRLTVT.

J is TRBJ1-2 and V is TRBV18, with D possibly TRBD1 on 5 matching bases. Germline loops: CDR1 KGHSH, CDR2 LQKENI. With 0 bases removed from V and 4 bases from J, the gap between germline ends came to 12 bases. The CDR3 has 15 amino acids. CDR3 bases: TGTGCCAGCTCACCACCGCTGGGACTTCTCTATGGCTACACCTTC. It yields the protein CASSPPLGLLYGYTF.

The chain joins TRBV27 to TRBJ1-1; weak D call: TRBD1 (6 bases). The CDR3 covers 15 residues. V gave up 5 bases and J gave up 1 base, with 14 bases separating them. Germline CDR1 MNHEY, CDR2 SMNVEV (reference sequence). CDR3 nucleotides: TGTGCCAGCAGTCCAGCCGGGGGGGCGAACACTGAAGCTTTCTTT. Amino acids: CASSPAGGANTEAFF.

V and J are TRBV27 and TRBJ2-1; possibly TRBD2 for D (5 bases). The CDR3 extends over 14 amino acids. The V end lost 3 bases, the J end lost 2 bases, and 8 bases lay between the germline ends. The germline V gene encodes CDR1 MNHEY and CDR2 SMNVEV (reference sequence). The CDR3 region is CASSLRVTYNEQFF. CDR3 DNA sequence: TGTGCCAGCAGTTTGAGGGTTACCTACAATGAGCAGTTCTTC.

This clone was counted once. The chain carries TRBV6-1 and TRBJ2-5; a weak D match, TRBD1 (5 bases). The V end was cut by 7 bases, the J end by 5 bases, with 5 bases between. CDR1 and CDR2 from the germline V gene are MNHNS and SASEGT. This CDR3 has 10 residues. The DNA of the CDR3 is TGTGCCAGCAAGGGGGAGACCCAGTACTTC. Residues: CASKGETQYF.

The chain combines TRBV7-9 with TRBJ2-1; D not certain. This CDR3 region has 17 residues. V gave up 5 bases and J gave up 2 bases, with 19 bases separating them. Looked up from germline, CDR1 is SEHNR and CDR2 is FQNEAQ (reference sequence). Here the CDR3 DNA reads TGTGCCAGCAGCCTTTACCCCCCCCGCGAGGCCTACAATGAGCAGTTCTTC. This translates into CASSLYPPREAYNEQFF.

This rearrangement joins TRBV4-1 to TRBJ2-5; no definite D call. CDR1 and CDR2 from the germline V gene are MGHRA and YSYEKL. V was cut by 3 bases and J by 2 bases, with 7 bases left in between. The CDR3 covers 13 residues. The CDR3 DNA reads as TGCGCCAGCAGCCACATCGGACAAGAGACCCAGTACTTC. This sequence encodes CASSHIGQETQYF.

The CDR3 DNA reads TGCGCCAGCAGCCATAATATTGACGAGGATGAGCAGTTCTTC. As protein: CASSHNIDEDEQFF. The chain employs TRBV4-1 and TRBJ2-1; unclear D gene. There are 14 residues in the CDR3. CDR1 is MGHRA, CDR2 YSYEKL, per germline. Deletions cut 3 bases from V and 8 bases from J, with 14 bases between.

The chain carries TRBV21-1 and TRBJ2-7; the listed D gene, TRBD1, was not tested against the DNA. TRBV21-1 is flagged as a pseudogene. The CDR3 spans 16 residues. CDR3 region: CAKPAIQGQGKHEQYF. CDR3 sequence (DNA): TGTGCCAAGCCAGCAATTCAGGGACAGGGAAAACACGAGCAGTACTTC.

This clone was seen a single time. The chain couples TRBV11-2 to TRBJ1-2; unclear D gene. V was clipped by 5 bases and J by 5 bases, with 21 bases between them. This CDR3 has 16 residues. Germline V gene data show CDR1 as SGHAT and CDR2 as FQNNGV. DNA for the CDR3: TGTGCCAGCAGCCCAACAGCCCTCCCCTGGGGATATGGCTACACCTTC. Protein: CASSPTALPWGYGYTF.

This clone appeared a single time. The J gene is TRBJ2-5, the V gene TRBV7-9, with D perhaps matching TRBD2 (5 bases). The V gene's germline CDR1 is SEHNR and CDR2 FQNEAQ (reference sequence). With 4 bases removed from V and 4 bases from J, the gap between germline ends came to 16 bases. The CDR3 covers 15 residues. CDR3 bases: TGTGCCAGCAGCTCATGGGGAGCTAGTCCAGAGACCCAGTACTTC. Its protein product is CASSSWGASPETQYF.

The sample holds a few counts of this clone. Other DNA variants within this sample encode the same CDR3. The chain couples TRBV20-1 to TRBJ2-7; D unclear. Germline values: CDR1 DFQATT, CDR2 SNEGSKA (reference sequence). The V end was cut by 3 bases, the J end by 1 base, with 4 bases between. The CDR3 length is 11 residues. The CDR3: CSASGSYEQYF. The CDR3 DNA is TGCAGTGCTAGCGGTTCCTACGAGCAGTACTTC.

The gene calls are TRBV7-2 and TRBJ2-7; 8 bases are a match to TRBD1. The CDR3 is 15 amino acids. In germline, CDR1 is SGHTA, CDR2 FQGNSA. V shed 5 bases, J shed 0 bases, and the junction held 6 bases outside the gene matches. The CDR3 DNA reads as TGTGCCAGCAGCACCCGGGACAGGAGCTCCTACGAGCAGTACTTC. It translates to CASSTRDRSSYEQYF.

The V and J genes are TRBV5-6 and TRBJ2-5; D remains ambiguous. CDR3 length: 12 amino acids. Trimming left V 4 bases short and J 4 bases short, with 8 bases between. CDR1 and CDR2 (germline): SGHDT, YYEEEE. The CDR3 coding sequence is TGTGCCAGCAGCACCTCAGGAGAGACCCAGTACTTC. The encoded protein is CASSTSGETQYF.